A single sample gave rise to the 18 T cell receptor beta chains below, sequenced in a study of control samples from healthy donors and cancer patients. The repertoire was sequenced with immunoSEQ multiplex PCR; TCRdb's copy has only in-frame clones and lacks some. The data hold some 150,000 clones, with 91% observed a single time. The sample comprised blood. The receptor set was obtained from a woman in her 30s in good health.

The chain couples TRBV6-1 to TRBJ2-7, with D perhaps assigned TRBD1 or TRBD2 (5 bases each). Trimming shortened V by 3 bases and J by 4 bases, and 7 bases separated the two germline ends. This CDR3 has 12 residues. The germline V gene encodes CDR1 MNHNS and CDR2 SASEGT. In DNA, the CDR3 is TGTGCCAGCAGTGACAGGGAGTACGAGCAGTACTTC. Its translation: CASSDREYEQYF.

J is TRBJ2-7 and V is TRBV6-1; no reliable D call. In germline, CDR1 is MNHNS, CDR2 SASEGT. The CDR3 covers 15 residues. Trimming removed 1 base from V and 0 bases from J, with 10 bases in between. The CDR3 is CASSEGMGFSYEQYF. The CDR3 bases are TGTGCCAGCAGTGAAGGGATGGGTTTCTCCTACGAGCAGTACTTC.

The rearrangement uses TRBV5-6 and TRBJ2-7, with 9 bases lining up with TRBD2. Germline loops: CDR1 SGHDT, CDR2 YYEEEE. CDR3 length: 16 residues. J was trimmed by 4 bases and V by 1 base; bases with no gene match: 9. The CDR3 region is CASSLRASGNRYEQYF. For the CDR3, the DNA is TGTGCCAGCAGCTTGCGAGCTAGCGGGAATAGGTACGAGCAGTACTTC.

The V and J genes are TRBV3-1 (or the pseudogene TRBV3-2) and TRBJ1-5; D gene ambiguous. The CDR3 is made up of 11 amino acids. The germline CDR1 and CDR2 sequences are LGHDT and YNNKEL (reference sequence). The V gene lost 4 bases and the J gene lost 9 bases, with 7 bases spanning the gap. The CDR3 DNA follows: TGTGCCAGCAGCCGGGGAGGGCCCCAGCATTTT. This translates into CASSRGGPQHF.

Concerning this clone: Additional DNA sequences in this sample encode the identical CDR3. The CDR3 DNA reads TGTGCCAGCAGAGACCCGAACACTGAAGCTTTCTTT. Translation: CASRDPNTEAFF. The rearrangement joins TRBV3-1 (or the pseudogene TRBV3-2) to TRBJ1-1, with D unresolved. Germline V gene sequence: CDR1 LGHDT, CDR2 YNNKEL (reference sequence). This CDR3 contains 12 residues. Trimming removed 6 bases from V and 1 base from J, with 6 bases in between.

Concerning this clone itself: The DNA is left out, because the CDR3 cannot be placed on it with certainty; the CDR3 is given as TCRdb lists it. The rearrangement links TRBV27 to TRBJ2-2; TRBD2 reflects the table's D call only, with no check against the DNA. The CDR3 sequence runs 12 residues, both termini included. Per the germline V gene, CDR1 is MNHEY and CDR2 is SMNVEV (reference sequence). The CDR3 sequence is CASSFGAGELFF.

This sequence joins TRBV4-2 and TRBJ1-5; TRBD1 matches 9 bases. Germline values: CDR1 LGHNA, CDR2 YNFKEQ. There are 15 residues in the CDR3. J lost 1 base, V lost 5 bases, and 3 bases had no gene match. The CDR3: CASSRTGASNQPQHF. For the CDR3, the DNA is TGTGCCAGCAGCAGGACAGGGGCGAGCAATCAGCCCCAGCATTTT.

V gene TRBV11-2 combines with J gene TRBJ1-4; the D is unclear. This CDR3 spans 16 amino acids. V shed 1 base and J shed 3 bases, with 12 bases lying between them. Germline values: CDR1 SGHAT, CDR2 FQNNGV. CDR3: CASSLGTRISNEKLFF. The CDR3 DNA reads TGTGCCAGCAGCTTAGGTACGAGGATATCTAATGAAAAACTGTTTTTT.

This chain connects TRBV19 to TRBJ1-3, with a tentative D call TRBD1 (6 bases). V shed 6 bases and J shed 4 bases, with 13 bases lying between them. Germline values: CDR1 LNHDA, CDR2 SQIVND (reference sequence). This CDR3 is 14 amino acids long. The CDR3 here is CASRPQGSGNTIYF. Here the CDR3 DNA reads TGTGCCAGTAGACCGCAGGGGTCCGGAAACACCATATATTTT.

This clone occurred a few times. Other DNA sequences in the sample encode the same CDR3. V gene TRBV6-4 combines with J gene TRBJ2-1; TRBD2 agrees at 11 bases. The CDR3 is made up of 15 amino acids. V lost 2 bases to trimming and J lost 4 bases; unmatched junction nucleotides: 1. CDR1 MRHNA and CDR2 SNTAGT come from the germline V gene. The CDR3 spells CASSDTSGGYNEQFF. The DNA for the CDR3 is TGTGCCAGCAGTGACACTAGCGGGGGTTACAATGAGCAGTTCTTC.

This chain joins TRBV4-2 and TRBJ2-2; the D gene is possibly TRBD2 (6 bases). Deletions cut 6 bases from V and 2 bases from J, with 10 bases between. The germline V gene has CDR1 LGHNA and CDR2 YNFKEQ. The CDR3 has 14 amino acids. The CDR3 here is CASRAGTNTGELFF. The CDR3 region has the DNA TGTGCCAGCAGAGCCGGGACTAACACCGGGGAGCTGTTTTTT.

The chain recombines TRBV11-2 with TRBJ1-1, with no clear D. Trimming stripped 0 bases from V and 3 bases from J, with 8 bases between. CDR1 is SGHAT, CDR2 FQNNGV, per germline. This CDR3 spans 14 amino acids. CDR3 nucleotide sequence: TGTGCCAGCAGCTTAGATCGGTCAGACACTGAAGCTTTCTTT. Translated: CASSLDRSDTEAFF. Based on the CDR3 plus reference TRBV11-2 and TRBJ1-1, the full variable domain is EAGVAQSPRYKIIEKRQSVAFWCNPISGHATLYWYQQILGQGPKLLIQFQNNGVVDDSQLPKDRFSAERLKGVDSTLKIQPAKLEDSAVYLCASSLDRSDTEAFFGQGTRLTVV.

This chain joins TRBV20-1 and TRBJ2-5, with TRBD2 matching over 11 bases. This CDR3 spans 14 amino acids. The junction had 4 bases not matched to a gene; V was cut back by 3 bases and J by 4 bases. CDR1 and CDR2 (germline): DFQATT, SNEGSKA (reference sequence). The CDR3 spells CSASSGGASETQYF. DNA for the CDR3: TGCAGTGCTAGTAGCGGGGGGGCCTCAGAGACCCAGTACTTC.

A note on this clone: Within the sample, other DNA sequences also encode this same CDR3. V gene TRBV3-1 (or the pseudogene TRBV3-2) combines with J gene TRBJ1-2; D not resolved. CDR1 and CDR2 (germline): LGHDT, YNNKEL (reference sequence). Trimming stripped 0 bases from V and 4 bases from J, with 6 bases between. CDR3 size: 13 residues. The CDR3 region is CASSQDRSYGYTF. DNA of the CDR3: TGTGCCAGCAGCCAAGATAGGAGCTATGGCTACACCTTC.

Written as DNA, the CDR3 is TGTGCCAGCAGCCCCCCGACAGAAAATTCACCCCTCCACTTT. This codes for CASSPPTENSPLHF. The rearrangement joins TRBV11-3 to TRBJ1-6; D perhaps matches TRBD1 (5 bases). Trimming cost V 5 bases and J 7 bases, with 12 bases left between them. The germline CDR1 and CDR2 sequences are SGHNT and YENEEA. The CDR3 runs to 14 residues.

The genes are TRBV28 and TRBJ2-6, with TRBD1 identical over 9 bases. V trimming: 7 bases; J trimming: 0 bases; junction bases outside the gene matches: 10. CDR3 size: 18 residues. CDR1 and CDR2 (germline): MDHEN, SYDVKM. As DNA, the CDR3 is TGTGCCAGCACCACCGGGACAGGGTCACACTCTGGGGCCAACGTCCTGACTTTC. This gives the protein CASTTGTGSHSGANVLTF.

The chain carries TRBV29-1 and TRBJ1-2; D not resolved. V was shortened by 4 bases and J by 1 base, with 10 bases between the two germline ends. Germline lookup yields CDR1 SQVTM and CDR2 ANQGSEA. CDR3 length: 13 amino acids. CDR3 loop: CSVAQRLNYGYTF. In DNA form, the CDR3 reads TGCAGCGTTGCTCAGCGGCTTAACTATGGCTACACCTTC.

The V gene is TRBV27, the J gene TRBJ2-7; possibly TRBD2 for D (5 bases). Germline lookup yields CDR1 MNHEY and CDR2 SMNVEV (reference sequence). V lost 2 bases to trimming and J lost 4 bases, with 9 bases between them. The CDR3 runs to 13 residues. As DNA, the CDR3 is TGTGCCAGCAGTTTAGCGGGCGGGTACGAGCAGTACTTC. Translating gives CASSLAGGYEQYF.